This T cell receptor (beta chain) was sequenced for a study of blood T cell repertoires in COVID-19. Study-level background: Some COVID-19 samples were acute and others convalescent; all came from the United States, Italy and Spain. PBMCs, B-cell-depleted T cells, or T cells were the source of the cDNA or gDNA that made up the material.

The CDR3 totals 16 residues. V was pared by 3 bases and J by 5 bases, with 10 bases of the junction left unmatched. Germline lookup yields CDR1 MNHNS and CDR2 SASEGT. Original methodology: Quantification of nucleated cells was approximated via reference gene primer amplification. Data came from immunoSEQ multiplex PCR; TCRdb stores just in-frame clones and leaves some out. The DNA was the basis for D and trimming; V, J and clone size are from that table. The data contain about 150,000 clones, 84% of them singletons. Donors of Cohort 3 who recovered were those that had two negative PCRs, clearance, or symptom resolution.

This receptor was taken from a middle-aged man who had recovered from COVID-19. The sequenced sample consisted of PBMCs or T cells enriched from blood (not recorded which). This chain uses TRBV6-1 with TRBJ1-2, with 9 bases that match TRBD1. Here the CDR3 reads CASSEFGTGRPYGYTF. The DNA for the CDR3 is TGTGCCAGCAGTGAGTTCGGGACAGGGAGGCCTTATGGCTACACCTTC.